Described below is a single T cell receptor (beta chain) sequence and its context. Amplification yielded TCR beta CDR3 regions, with RNA transcripts as the source. HTBI primers were the set used in a first-round RT-PCR of the TCR CDR3. TCRdb re-called the multiplex PCR reads through MiXCR, storing one row per CDR3 protein. The profile shows 540,000 or so distinct CDR3 sequences, roughly 50% of them singletons. The data belong to a study of T cells in Graves' hyperthyroidism and ophthalmopathy. This CDR3 is 15 amino acids long. The V end lost 6 bases, the J end lost 3 bases, and 18 bases lay between the germline ends. Per the germline V gene, CDR1 is SGHTA and CDR2 is FQGNSA.

The rearrangement links TRBV7-2 to TRBJ2-7; D possibly corresponds to TRBD2 (6 bases). Sequencing was performed on peripheral blood or thyroid tissue (not recorded which). This TCR was sampled from an adult woman with Graves' disease, either hyperthyroidism or ophthalmopathy (not recorded which). CDR3 sequence: CASSYAGTVNYEQYF. Here the CDR3 DNA reads TGTGCCAGCAGTTACGCGGGGACCGTCAACTACGAGCAGTACTTC.